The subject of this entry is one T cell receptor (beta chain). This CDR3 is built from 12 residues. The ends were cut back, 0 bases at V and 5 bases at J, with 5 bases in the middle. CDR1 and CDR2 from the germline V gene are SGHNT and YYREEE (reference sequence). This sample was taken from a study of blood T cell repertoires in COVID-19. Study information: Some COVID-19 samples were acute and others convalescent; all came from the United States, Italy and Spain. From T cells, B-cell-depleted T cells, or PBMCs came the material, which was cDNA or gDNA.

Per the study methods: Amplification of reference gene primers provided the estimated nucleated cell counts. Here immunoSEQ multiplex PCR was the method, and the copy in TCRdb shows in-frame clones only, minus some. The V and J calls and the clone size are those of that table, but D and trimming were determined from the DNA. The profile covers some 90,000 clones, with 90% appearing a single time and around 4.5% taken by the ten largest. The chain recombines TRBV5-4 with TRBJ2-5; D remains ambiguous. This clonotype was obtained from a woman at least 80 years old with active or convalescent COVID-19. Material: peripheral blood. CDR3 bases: TGTGCCAGCAGCTTGGGGCAGGAGACCCAGTACTTC. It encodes CASSLGQETQYF. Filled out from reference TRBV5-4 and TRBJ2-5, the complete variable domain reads ETGVTQSPTHLIKTRGQQVTLRCSSQSGHNTVSWYQQALGQGPQFIFQYYREEENGRGNFPPRFSGLQFPNYSSELNVNALELDDSALYLCASSLGQETQYFGPGTRLLVL.